Presented here are 3 T cell receptor beta chains from one specimen sequenced in a study of metastatic and nonmetastatic thyroid tumors. TCRdb re-processed the PCR reads through MiXCR. Of around 45,000 clones in the sample, less than 3.5% were seen once. Thyroid surgery was preceded by no treatment in any patient. The sequenced sample consisted of blood. These receptors came from a female donor with papillary thyroid cancer or a benign thyroid nodule (not recorded which). Some clones in this sample may be carry-over from other donors' samples.

The chain joins TRBV19 to TRBJ2-3, with a tentative D call TRBD2 (5 bases). Germline V lookup: CDR1 LNHDA, CDR2 SQIVND (reference sequence). The CDR3 is 14 residues long. V shed 4 bases and J shed 0 bases, with 8 bases lying between them. Here the CDR3 reads CASSKTISTDTQYF. The CDR3 coding sequence is TGTGCCAGTAGTAAGACTATCAGCACAGATACGCAGTATTTT.

This clone turned up a few times. The J gene is TRBJ2-2, the V gene TRBV27, with D unclear. Per the germline V gene, CDR1 is MNHEY and CDR2 is SMNVEV (reference sequence). This CDR3 is 14 amino acids long. Trimming removed 8 bases from V and 6 bases from J, with 16 bases in between. DNA of the CDR3: TGTGCCAGCGGATGGGGTCGCGGCTCCGGGGAGCTGTTTTTT. It encodes CASGWGRGSGELFF.

This clone was seen more than once but under ten times. V usage is TRBV12-3 or TRBV12-4 and J usage is TRBJ2-3; the D call may be TRBD1 or TRBD2 (5 bases each). V was cut by 5 bases and J by 4 bases, with 19 bases left in between. The CDR3 has 16 amino acids. CDR3 coding DNA: TGTGCCAGCAGTGGGGGTAGCGTAGGCCCCCCAGATACGCAGTATTTT. Translated: CASSGGSVGPPDTQYF.